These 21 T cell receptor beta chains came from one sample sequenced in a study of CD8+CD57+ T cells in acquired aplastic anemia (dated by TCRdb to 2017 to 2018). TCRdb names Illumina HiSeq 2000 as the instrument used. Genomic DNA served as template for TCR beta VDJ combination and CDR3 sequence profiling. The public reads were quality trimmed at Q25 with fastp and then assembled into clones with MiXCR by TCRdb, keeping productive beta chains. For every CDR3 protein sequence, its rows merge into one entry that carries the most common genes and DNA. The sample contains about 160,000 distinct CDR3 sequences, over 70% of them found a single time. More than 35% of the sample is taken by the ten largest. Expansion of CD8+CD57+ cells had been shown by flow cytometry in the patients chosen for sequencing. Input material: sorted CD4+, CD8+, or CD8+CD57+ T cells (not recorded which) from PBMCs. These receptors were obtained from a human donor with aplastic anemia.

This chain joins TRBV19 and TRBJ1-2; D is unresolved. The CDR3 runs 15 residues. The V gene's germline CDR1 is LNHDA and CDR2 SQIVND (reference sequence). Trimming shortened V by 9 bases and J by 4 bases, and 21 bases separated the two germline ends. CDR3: CASTPGLRLSYGYTF. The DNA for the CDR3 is TGTGCCAGCACCCCCGGGCTGCGGCTCAGCTATGGCTACACCTTC.

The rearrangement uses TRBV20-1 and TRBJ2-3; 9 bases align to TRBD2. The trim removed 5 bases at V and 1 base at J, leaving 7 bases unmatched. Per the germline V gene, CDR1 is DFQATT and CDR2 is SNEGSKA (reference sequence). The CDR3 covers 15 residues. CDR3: CSADSASGGTDTQYF. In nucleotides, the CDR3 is TGCAGTGCTGACTCAGCTAGCGGGGGCACAGATACGCAGTATTTT.

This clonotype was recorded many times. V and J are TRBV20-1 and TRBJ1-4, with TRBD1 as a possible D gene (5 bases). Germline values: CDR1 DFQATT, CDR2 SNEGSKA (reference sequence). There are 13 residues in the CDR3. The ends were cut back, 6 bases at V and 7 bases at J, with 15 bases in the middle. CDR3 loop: CSAERGFGEKLFF. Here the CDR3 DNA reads TGCAGTGCGGAGCGGGGCTTTGGTGAAAAACTGTTTTTT.

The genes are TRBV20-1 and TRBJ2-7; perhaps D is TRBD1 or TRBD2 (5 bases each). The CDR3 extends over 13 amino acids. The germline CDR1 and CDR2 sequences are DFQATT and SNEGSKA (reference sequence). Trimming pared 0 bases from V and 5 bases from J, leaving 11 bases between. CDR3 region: CSARDPRDHEQYF. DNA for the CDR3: TGCAGTGCTAGAGATCCCAGGGACCACGAGCAGTACTTC.

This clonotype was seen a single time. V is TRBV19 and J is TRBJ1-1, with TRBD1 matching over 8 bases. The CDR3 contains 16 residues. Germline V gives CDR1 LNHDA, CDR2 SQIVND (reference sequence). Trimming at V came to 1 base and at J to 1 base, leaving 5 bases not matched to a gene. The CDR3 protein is CASSIVHRGANTEAFF. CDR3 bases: TGTGCCAGTAGTATAGTCCACAGGGGGGCGAACACTGAAGCTTTCTTT. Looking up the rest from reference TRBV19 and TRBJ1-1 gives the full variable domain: DGGITQSPKYLFRKEGQNVTLSCEQNLNHDAMYWYRQDPGQGLRLIYYSQIVNDFQKGDIAEGYSVSREKKESFPLTVTSAQKNPTAFYLCASSIVHRGANTEAFFGQGTRLTVV.

In nucleotides, the CDR3 is TGTGCCAGCAGTGGGACGTCCAGCGGGGGCCAAGAGACCCAGTACTTC. It encodes CASSGTSSGGQETQYF. This rearrangement joins TRBV6-4 to TRBJ2-5; 8 bases fit TRBD2. Germline CDR1 reads MRHNA; CDR2 reads SNTAGT. This CDR3 comprises 16 residues. The ends lost 4 bases at V and 1 base at J; junction bases unmatched: 8.

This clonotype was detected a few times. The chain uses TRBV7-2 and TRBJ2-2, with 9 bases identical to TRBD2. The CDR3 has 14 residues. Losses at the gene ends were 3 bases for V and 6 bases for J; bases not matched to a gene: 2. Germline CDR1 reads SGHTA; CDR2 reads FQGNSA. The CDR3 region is CASSLGLASGELFF. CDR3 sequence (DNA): TGTGCCAGCAGCTTGGGACTAGCCTCCGGGGAGCTGTTTTTT.

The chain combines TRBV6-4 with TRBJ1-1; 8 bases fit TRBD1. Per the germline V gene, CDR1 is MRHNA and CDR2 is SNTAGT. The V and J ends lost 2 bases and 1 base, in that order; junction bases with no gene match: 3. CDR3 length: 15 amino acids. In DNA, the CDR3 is TGTGCCAGCAGTGACCCCGGGACAGGGAACACTGAAGCTTTCTTT. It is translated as CASSDPGTGNTEAFF.

As DNA, the CDR3 is TGCAGCGTTGTCGACCGGGACTACGAGCAGTACTTC. This encodes CSVVDRDYEQYF. This sequence joins TRBV29-1 and TRBJ2-7; perhaps TRBD2 as D (5 bases). Germline V lookup: CDR1 SQVTM, CDR2 ANQGSEA. V lost 4 bases and J lost 3, with 10 bases in between. The CDR3 has 12 residues.

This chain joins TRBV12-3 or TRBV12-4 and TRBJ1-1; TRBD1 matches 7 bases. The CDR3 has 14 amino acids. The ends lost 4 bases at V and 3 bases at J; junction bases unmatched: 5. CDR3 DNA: TGTGCCAGCAGTTCCGACAGGGAAGACACTGAAGCTTTCTTT. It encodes CASSSDREDTEAFF.

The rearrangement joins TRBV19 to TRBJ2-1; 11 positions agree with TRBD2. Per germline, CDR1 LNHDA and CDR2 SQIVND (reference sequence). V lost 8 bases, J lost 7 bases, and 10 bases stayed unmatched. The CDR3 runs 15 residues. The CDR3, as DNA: TGTGCCAGTTCAACGATGGGACTAGCGGTTAATGAGCAGTTCTTC. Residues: CASSTMGLAVNEQFF.

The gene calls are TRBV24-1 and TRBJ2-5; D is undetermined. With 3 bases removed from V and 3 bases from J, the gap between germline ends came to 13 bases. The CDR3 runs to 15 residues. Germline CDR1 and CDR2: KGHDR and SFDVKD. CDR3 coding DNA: TGTGCCACCAGTGATCCTAATTTGGGGAAAGAGACCCAGTACTTC. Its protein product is CATSDPNLGKETQYF.

The CDR3 nucleotides are TGTGCCAGCAGCTTCCCGGGACAGGGGGAAGAGACCCAGTACTTC. It specifies CASSFPGQGEETQYF. The chain employs TRBV6-4 and TRBJ2-5; 11 nucleotides line up with TRBD1. CDR1 and CDR2 (germline): MRHNA, SNTAGT. CDR3 length equals 15 residues. The junction had 6 bases not matched to a gene; V was cut back by 6 bases and J by 3 bases.

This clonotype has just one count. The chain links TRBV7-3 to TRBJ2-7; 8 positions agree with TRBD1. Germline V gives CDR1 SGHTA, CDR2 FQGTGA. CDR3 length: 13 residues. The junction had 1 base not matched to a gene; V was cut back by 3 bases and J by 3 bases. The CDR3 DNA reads TGTGCCAGCAGCTTGGGACAGGACTACGAGCAGTACTTC. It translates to CASSLGQDYEQYF.

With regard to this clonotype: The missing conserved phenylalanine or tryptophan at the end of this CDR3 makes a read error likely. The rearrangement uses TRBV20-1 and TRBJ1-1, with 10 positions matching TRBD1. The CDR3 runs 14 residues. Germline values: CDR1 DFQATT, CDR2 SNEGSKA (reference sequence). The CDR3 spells CSARAGTGDTEAFS. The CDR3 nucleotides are TGCAGTGCTAGGGCCGGGACAGGGGACACCGAAGCTTTCTCT.

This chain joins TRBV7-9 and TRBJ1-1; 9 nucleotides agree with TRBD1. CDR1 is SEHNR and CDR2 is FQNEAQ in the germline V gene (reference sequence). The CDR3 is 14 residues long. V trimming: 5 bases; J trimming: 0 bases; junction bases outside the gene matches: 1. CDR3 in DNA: TGTGCCAGCAGCCACAGGGGGCTGAACACTGAAGCTTTCTTT. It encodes CASSHRGLNTEAFF.

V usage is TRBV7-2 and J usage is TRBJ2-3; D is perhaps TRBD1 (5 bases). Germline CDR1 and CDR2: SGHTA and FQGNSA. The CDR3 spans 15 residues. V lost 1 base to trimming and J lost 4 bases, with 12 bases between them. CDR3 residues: CASSLVGQGSDTQYF. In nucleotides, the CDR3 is TGTGCCAGCAGCTTAGTCGGACAAGGATCAGATACGCAGTATTTT.

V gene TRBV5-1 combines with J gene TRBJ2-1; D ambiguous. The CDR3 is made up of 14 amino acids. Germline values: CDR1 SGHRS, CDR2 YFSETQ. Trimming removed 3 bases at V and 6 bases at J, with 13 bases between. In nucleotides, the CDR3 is TGCGCCAGCAGCTCGGAGACCGGCGCCAATGAGCAGTTCTTC. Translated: CASSSETGANEQFF.

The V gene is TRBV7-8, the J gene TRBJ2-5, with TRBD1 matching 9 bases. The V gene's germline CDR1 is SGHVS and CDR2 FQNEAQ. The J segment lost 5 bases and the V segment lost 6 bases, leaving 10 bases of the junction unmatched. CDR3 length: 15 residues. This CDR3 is CASRSGAGTGETQYF. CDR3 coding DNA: TGTGCCAGCAGATCTGGAGCCGGGACAGGGGAGACCCAGTACTTC.

Here the CDR3 reads CASSHSHSSNQPQHF. DNA for the CDR3: TGTGCCAGCAGCCATTCACACAGTAGCAATCAGCCCCAGCATTTT. The chain recombines TRBV3-1 with TRBJ1-5; no clear D. Trimming removed 3 bases from V and 0 bases from J, with 9 bases in between. This CDR3 contains 15 residues. Per the germline V gene, CDR1 is LGHDT and CDR2 is YNNKEL (reference sequence).

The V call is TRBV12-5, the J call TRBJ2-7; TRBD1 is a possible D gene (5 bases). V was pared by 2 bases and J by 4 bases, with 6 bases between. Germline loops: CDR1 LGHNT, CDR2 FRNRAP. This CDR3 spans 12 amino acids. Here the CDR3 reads CASGLKGYEQYF. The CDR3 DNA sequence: TGTGCTAGTGGTTTGAAGGGGTACGAGCAGTACTTC.